This is a list of T cell receptor beta chains from one sample in a study of blood T cell repertoires in COVID-19. Assay: immunoSEQ multiplex PCR; the TCRdb copy retains only in-frame clones and omits some. The table lists roughly 410,000 clones, around 89% of them singletons. Sequenced: peripheral blood. The receptors stem from a man in his forties or fifties with acute or convalescent COVID-19. CDR3s include the opening cysteine and the closing phenylalanine or tryptophan. A D gene is named only where the DNA matches it firmly.

d_call j_call v_call cdr3_aa cdr3_nt
TRBD1 TRBJ2-2 TRBV28 CASSFDRGFTGELFF TGTGCCAGCAGTTTTGACAGGGGGTTCACCGGGGAGCTGTTTTTT
TRBD2 TRBJ2-3 TRBV2 CASSALLADATDTQYF TGTGCCAGCAGCGCCTTACTAGCGGATGCTACAGATACGCAGTATTTT
TRBD1 TRBJ2-7 TRBV18 CASSPRDSNEQYF TGTGCCAGCTCACCTCGGGACAGTAACGAGCAGTACTTC
NA TRBJ1-4 TRBV6-5 CASSRIATNEKLFF TGTGCCAGCAGCCGAATAGCAACTAATGAAAAACTGTTTTTT
NA TRBJ1-1 TRBV27 CASSSWANTEAFF TGTGCCAGCAGTAGTTGGGCGAACACTGAAGCTTTCTTT
NA TRBJ2-1 TRBV6-5 CASSYDEDEQFF TGTGCCAGCAGTTATGATGAGGATGAGCAGTTCTTC
NA TRBJ1-2 TRBV28 CASSLGSYGYTF TGTGCCAGCAGCCTAGGAAGCTATGGCTACACCTTC
NA TRBJ2-1 TRBV6-6 CASSYSMRNEQFF TGTGCCAGCAGTTACTCGATGCGGAATGAGCAGTTCTTC
TRBD1 TRBJ2-7 TRBV4-1 CASSQTRGPYEQYF TGCGCCAGCAGCCAGACCAGGGGGCCCTACGAGCAGTACTTC
TRBD1 TRBJ1-2 TRBV30 CAWSIDRGQGYTF TGTGCCTGGAGCATAGACAGGGGGCAAGGCTACACCTTC
TRBD1 TRBJ2-1 TRBV6-6 CATSIGQVHNEQFF TGTGCCACCTCTATTGGACAGGTACACAATGAGCAGTTCTTC
NA TRBJ2-2 TRBV6-5 CASSYGWRAGELFF TGTGCCAGCAGTTATGGATGGAGGGCCGGGGAGCTGTTTTTT
TRBD1 TRBJ1-4 TRBV11-2 CASSLETGATNEKLFF TGTGCCAGCAGCTTAGAGACAGGGGCAACTAATGAAAAACTGTTTTTT
TRBD1 TRBJ2-5 TRBV15 CATSRASGGRETQYF TGTGCCACCAGCAGAGCGTCAGGGGGCAGGGAGACCCAGTACTTC
NA TRBJ2-2 TRBV5-1 CASKAGRANTGELFF TGCGCCAGCAAGGCAGGCAGGGCGAACACCGGGGAGCTGTTTTTT
NA TRBJ2-7 TRBV1 CTSSHPAGEQYF TGCACCAGCAGCCATCCAGCGGGAGAGCAGTACTTC
TRBD1 TRBJ1-2 TRBV28 CASSLPGQGYYGYTF TGTGCCAGCAGTTTGCCGGGACAGGGGTACTATGGCTACACCTTC
TRBD1 TRBJ1-5 TRBV19 CASSIVQGILQPQHF TGTGCCAGTAGTATAGTACAGGGGATTCTCCAGCCCCAGCATTTT
TRBD2 TRBJ2-1 TRBV24-1 CATSIAGGSYNEQFF TGTGCCACCAGTATAGCGGGGGGCTCCTACAATGAGCAGTTCTTC
NA TRBJ1-3 TRBV19 CASSIGQVPGNTIYF TGTGCCAGTAGTATTGGGCAGGTGCCTGGAAACACCATATATTTT
TRBD1 TRBJ2-3 TRBV2 CASSARQGSDTQYF TGTGCCAGCAGTGCCAGACAGGGAAGCGATACGCAGTATTTT
TRBD2 TRBJ2-1 TRBV19 CASSPGPQAGGPGEQFF TGTGCCAGTAGTCCCGGCCCGCAAGCGGGGGGGCCGGGAGAGCAGTTCTTC